These 26 T cell receptor beta chains were all obtained from the same sample, sequenced in a study of blood T cell repertoires in COVID-19. Clones were sequenced by immunoSEQ multiplex PCR, and TCRdb holds only the in-frame ones, with some missing. The table includes about 220,000 clones, 82% detected once. The sequencing sample was made of peripheral blood. Source of these receptors: a woman of 80 years or more with acute or convalescent COVID-19.

The chain links TRBV5-1 to TRBJ1-2; 9 bases align to TRBD1. CDR1 is SGHRS and CDR2 is YFSETQ in the germline V gene. This CDR3 is 16 amino acids long. V gave up 3 bases and J gave up 1 base; unmatched junction bases: 7. The CDR3 sequence is CASSSGQGYNNYGYTF. In DNA form, the CDR3 reads TGCGCCAGCAGCTCCGGACAGGGGTATAATAACTATGGCTACACCTTC.

In nucleotides, the CDR3 is TGTGCCAGCAGTTCAACAGGGAACAATCAGCCCCAGCATTTT. The encoded protein is CASSSTGNNQPQHF. The V and J genes are TRBV27 and TRBJ1-5; TRBD1 is a possible D gene (6 bases). Germline lookup yields CDR1 MNHEY and CDR2 SMNVEV (reference sequence). The V and J ends lost 4 bases and 3 bases respectively, with 10 bases between them. This CDR3 region has 14 residues.

This clone has a single count. The chain joins TRBV5-6 to TRBJ2-3, with D hard to call. The CDR3 consists of 17 residues. CDR1 SGHDT and CDR2 YYEEEE come from the germline V gene. V lost 0 bases, J lost 1 base, and 15 bases lay in between. Here the CDR3 DNA reads TGTGCCAGCAGCTTGGCCCCGCCGGTAGCTGGCACAGATACGCAGTATTTT. Amino acid sequence: CASSLAPPVAGTDTQYF.

The rearrangement joins TRBV27 to TRBJ1-4; possible D gene TRBD1, 6 bases. V was clipped by 5 bases and J by 10 bases, with 14 bases between them. This CDR3 is built from 13 residues. The germline V gene has CDR1 MNHEY and CDR2 SMNVEV (reference sequence). CDR3 sequence: CASSSRDIRKLFF. The CDR3 nucleotides read TGTGCCAGCAGTAGCAGGGACATAAGAAAACTGTTTTTT.

In this sample, this clone turned up once. The rearrangement links TRBV19 to TRBJ1-5, with D perhaps TRBD1 (6 bases). The CDR3 is made up of 14 amino acids. Germline CDR1 LNHDA, CDR2 SQIVND (reference sequence). With 7 bases removed from V and 6 bases from J, the gap between germline ends came to 16 bases. CDR3 in DNA: TGTGCCAGTACCCAGGGACAAGAAGGTCAGCCCCAGCATTTT. Residues: CASTQGQEGQPQHF. The full variable domain, completed using reference TRBV19 and TRBJ1-5, is DGGITQSPKYLFRKEGQNVTLSCEQNLNHDAMYWYRQDPGQGLRLIYYSQIVNDFQKGDIAEGYSVSREKKESFPLTVTSAQKNPTAFYLCASTQGQEGQPQHFGDGTRLSIL.

This chain connects TRBV15 to TRBJ1-2; 7 nucleotides align to TRBD1. The V gene end was trimmed by 0 bases and the J gene end by 3 bases; junction bases not matched to a gene: 4. CDR3 size: 15 residues. The germline V gene has CDR1 LNHNV and CDR2 YYDKDF (reference sequence). The CDR3 here is CATSRDPGQYYGYTF. CDR3 bases: TGTGCCACCAGCAGAGACCCGGGACAGTACTATGGCTACACCTTC.

This clone was seen once. V is TRBV27 and J is TRBJ2-5; no clear D. Germline V gives CDR1 MNHEY, CDR2 SMNVEV (reference sequence). The CDR3 totals 12 residues. The V end was cut by 6 bases, the J end by 0 bases, with 5 bases between. For the CDR3, the DNA is TGTGCCAGCAGGGGCAACCAAGAGACCCAGTACTTC. This sequence encodes CASRGNQETQYF.

V usage is TRBV11-2 and J usage is TRBJ1-1; D may be TRBD1 (5 bases). The germline V gene has CDR1 SGHAT and CDR2 FQNNGV. The CDR3 has 11 residues. Trimming left V 4 bases short and J 11 bases short, with 11 bases between. Here the CDR3 reads CASSSRQTAFF. CDR3 in DNA: TGTGCCAGCAGCTCTAGACAGACCGCTTTCTTT.

This chain links TRBV3-1 (or the pseudogene TRBV3-2) with TRBJ1-2; D uncertain. V lost 1 base to trimming and J lost 7 bases, with 16 bases between them. The germline gives CDR1 LGHDT, CDR2 YNNKEL (reference sequence). This CDR3 is built from 15 residues. The CDR3 DNA reads TGTGCCAGCAGCCAAGCGCGGGGTAGGGTTCGTGGCTACACCTTC. It yields the protein CASSQARGRVRGYTF.

This clone has more than one count but fewer than ten. At one boundary the junction diverges from the germline segment, which might be a read error. The chain carries TRBV9 and TRBJ1-1; D unresolved. Germline V gene lookup returns CDR1 SGDLS and CDR2 YYNGEE. The CDR3 is 14 residues long. CDR3 sequence reads: CASSVVTQGSEAFF. In DNA form, the CDR3 reads TGTGCCAGCAGCGTAGTGACTCAAGGTTCTGAGGCTTTCTTT.

This rearrangement joins TRBV4-1 to TRBJ1-1; D uncertain. The CDR3 has 15 amino acids. V was trimmed by 3 bases and J by 2 bases, leaving 13 bases between them. Germline lookup yields CDR1 MGHRA and CDR2 YSYEKL. The CDR3 sequence is CASSQERTRNTEAFF. The CDR3 bases are TGCGCCAGCAGCCAGGAGAGGACTCGCAACACTGAAGCTTTCTTT.

The chain recombines TRBV7-2 with TRBJ1-3, with a tentative D call TRBD1 (6 bases). The germline V gene has CDR1 SGHTA and CDR2 FQGNSA. The CDR3 has 17 residues. With 0 bases removed from V and 0 bases from J, the gap between germline ends came to 12 bases. The CDR3 DNA reads as TGTGCCAGCAGCTTAGCGGTAGGGGGAAGCTCTGGAAACACCATATATTTT. Translation gives CASSLAVGGSSGNTIYF.

This chain connects TRBV10-3 to TRBJ1-6; possible D gene TRBD1, 6 bases. Germline assignment: CDR1 ENHRY and CDR2 SYGVKD. The V end lost 0 bases, the J end lost 12 bases, and 12 bases lay between the germline ends. This CDR3 contains 14 residues. The CDR3 region is CAISESTGIKPLHF. The CDR3 region has the DNA TGTGCCATCAGTGAGTCGACAGGTATCAAACCCCTCCACTTT.

V usage is TRBV11-2 and J usage is TRBJ2-5, with D possibly matching TRBD1 (5 bases). The ends were cut back, 1 base at V and 1 base at J, with 7 bases in the middle. Germline assignment: CDR1 SGHAT and CDR2 FQNNGV. This CDR3 comprises 14 residues. CDR3 in amino acids: CASSLGQGQETQYF. CDR3 bases: TGTGCCAGCAGCTTAGGGCAGGGCCAAGAGACCCAGTACTTC.

This clone has a single count. The chain recombines TRBV5-6 with TRBJ1-6, with 8 bases that match TRBD1. V gave up 4 bases and J gave up 9 bases; unmatched junction bases: 9. This CDR3 is built from 15 residues. Germline CDR1 reads SGHDT; CDR2 reads YYEEEE. The CDR3 DNA reads as TGTGCCAGCAGCCCGCGGACAGGGATGGGTTCACCCCTCCACTTT. It specifies CASSPRTGMGSPLHF. The full variable domain, its missing parts supplied by reference TRBV5-6 and TRBJ1-6, is DAGVTQSPTHLIKTRGQQVTLRCSPKSGHDTVSWYQQALGQGPQFIFQYYEEEERQRGNFPDRFSGHQFPNYSSELNVNALLLGDSALYLCASSPRTGMGSPLHFGNGTRLTVT.

The rearrangement links TRBV5-8 to TRBJ2-4, with a tentative D call TRBD2 (5 bases). The ends were cut back, 5 bases at V and 0 bases at J, with 12 bases in the middle. Germline V gene sequence: CDR1 SGHTS, CDR2 YDEGEE. CDR3 length equals 15 residues. The CDR3 nucleotides read TGTGCCAGCAGTGATGGACTGCTAGCCAAAAACATTCAGTACTTC. It yields the protein CASSDGLLAKNIQYF.

The V call is TRBV27, the J call TRBJ1-2, with D possibly matching TRBD1 (5 bases). The V gene's germline CDR1 is MNHEY and CDR2 SMNVEV (reference sequence). V lost 3 bases, J lost 5 bases, and 7 bases lay in between. The CDR3 consists of 12 residues. Here the CDR3 DNA reads TGTGCCAGCAGTTTTAAGGGGTATGGCTACACCTTC. Encoded protein: CASSFKGYGYTF.

This clone has just one count. This chain uses TRBV11-2 with TRBJ2-7, with 7 nucleotides matching TRBD1. With 5 bases clipped from V and 6 bases from J, the junction kept 7 bases outside the gene matches. The CDR3 extends over 13 amino acids. CDR1 is SGHAT, CDR2 FQNNGV, per germline. The CDR3 DNA reads TGTGCCAGCAGCCCCAGGTCAGGGGGCGAGCAGTACTTC. Translation gives CASSPRSGGEQYF. The whole variable domain, filled in from reference TRBV11-2 and TRBJ2-7, reads EAGVAQSPRYKIIEKRQSVAFWCNPISGHATLYWYQQILGQGPKLLIQFQNNGVVDDSQLPKDRFSAERLKGVDSTLKIQPAKLEDSAVYLCASSPRSGGEQYFGPGTRLTVT.

The chain joins TRBV5-4 to TRBJ2-5; possibly TRBD2 for D (6 bases). The CDR3 is 14 amino acids. Germline V lookup: CDR1 SGHNT, CDR2 YYREEE (reference sequence). Trimming pared 4 bases from V and 2 bases from J, leaving 12 bases between. CDR3 in DNA: TGTGCCAGCAGCAGACCGGGGACTCAAGAGACCCAGTACTTC. This encodes CASSRPGTQETQYF.

The rearrangement uses TRBV24-1 and TRBJ2-1, with D possibly being TRBD2 (5 bases). CDR1 and CDR2 (germline): KGHDR, SFDVKD. The CDR3 runs to 14 residues. The V end was cut by 5 bases, the J end by 12 bases, with 19 bases between. Here the CDR3 DNA reads TGTGCCACCAGTGGCAACGCGGGTTTGAAGGGGCAGTTCTTC. Protein sequence: CATSGNAGLKGQFF.

This clone was detected only once. V usage is TRBV4-3 and J usage is TRBJ1-5; D gene unclear. Trimming took 0 bases from V and 0 from J, leaving 6 bases between them. The CDR3 spans 15 residues. Germline V gene lookup returns CDR1 LGHNA and CDR2 YSLEER. CDR3 DNA: TGCGCCAGCAGCCAAGACCCCTATAGCAATCAGCCCCAGCATTTT. Translating it yields CASSQDPYSNQPQHF.

J is TRBJ1-2 and V is TRBV30, with 9 bases aligning to TRBD1. CDR1 is GTSNPN, CDR2 SVGIG, per germline (reference sequence). Trimming took 8 bases from V and 2 from J; bases not matched to a gene: 9. The CDR3 covers 14 residues. The CDR3 loop reads CAQTGTGYNYGYTF. The CDR3 coding sequence is TGTGCCCAAACCGGGACAGGGTACAACTATGGCTACACCTTC.

This clone was seen a few times. This chain uses TRBV21-1 with TRBJ1-5. TRBV21-1 is a documented pseudogene. The CDR3 is made up of 20 amino acids. CDR3 sequence reads: CASSKVRIVCNRWGNQPQHF. The CDR3, as DNA: TGTGCCAGCAGCAAAGTGAGGATCGTCTGTAATCGGTGGGGCAATCAGCCCCAGCATTTT.

This rearrangement joins TRBV7-8 to TRBJ2-1; TRBD1 is a possible D gene (6 bases). V was cut by 5 bases and J by 8 bases, with 22 bases left in between. The CDR3 has 16 residues. CDR1 and CDR2 from the germline V gene are SGHVS and FQNEAQ. The CDR3 coding sequence is TGTGCCAGCAGCCCCTTTGGGACACCCTCCCGCGATGAGCAGTTCTTC. Its protein is CASSPFGTPSRDEQFF.

This CDR3 is CASSVTGSPSSTDTQYF. The CDR3 bases are TGTGCCAGCAGCGTGACAGGGTCGCCGTCTAGCACAGATACGCAGTATTTT. The chain couples TRBV9 to TRBJ2-3; 7 bases align to TRBD1. CDR3 length: 17 amino acids. The trim removed 2 bases at V and 0 bases at J, leaving 9 bases unmatched. Germline CDR1 SGDLS, CDR2 YYNGEE.

The chain employs TRBV25-1 and TRBJ2-7, with TRBD1 as a possible D gene (6 bases). V gave up 3 bases and J gave up 0 bases, with 9 bases separating them. CDR1 MGHDK and CDR2 SYGVNS come from the germline V gene. This CDR3 comprises 14 residues. The CDR3 coding sequence is TGTGCCAGCAGTGAGACAGGTTTCTCCTACGAGCAGTACTTC. Its translation is CASSETGFSYEQYF.